This TCR beta chain was observed in a study of blood T cell repertoires in COVID-19. As for the study in general: Some COVID-19 samples were acute and others convalescent; all came from the United States, Italy and Spain.

Some clones are missing from TCRdb's copy, which holds only in-frame ones; the method was immunoSEQ multiplex PCR. The data show 200,000 to 250,000 clones, roughly nine tenths seen once. The germline CDR1 and CDR2 sequences are SGDLS and YYNGEE. V dropped 3 bases and J dropped 0 bases, with 12 bases sitting between them. This CDR3 is built from 15 residues. This receptor was obtained from a woman aged 50 to 65 in a cohort exposed to, infected with or recovered from COVID-19 (not recorded which). The sample was PBMCs or T cells enriched from blood (not recorded which). The chain is built from TRBV9 and TRBJ1-1; the D gene is possibly TRBD1 (6 bases). CDR3 residues: CASSATGHLNTEAFF. The CDR3 DNA reads as TGTGCCAGCAGCGCGACGGGACACTTGAACACTGAAGCTTTCTTT.